Shown below are 30 T cell receptor beta chains from a single sample sequenced in a study of blood T cell repertoires in COVID-19. This table comes from immunoSEQ multiplex PCR, and its TCRdb copy is limited to in-frame clones, with some not included. The data hold hundreds of thousands of clones, with 87% observed a single time. The sample was peripheral blood. These receptors were taken from a woman in her forties or fifties who had recovered from COVID-19.

The table lists this clone with a count of one. The rearrangement links TRBV7-3 to TRBJ1-1, with TRBD1 matching over 8 bases. This CDR3 has 15 amino acids. The germline gives CDR1 SGHTA, CDR2 FQGTGA. V trimming: 2 bases; J trimming: 6 bases; junction bases outside the gene matches: 8. The CDR3 DNA is TGTGCCAGCAGCTTAGGTAGCAGGGGGCTTTCTGAAGCTTTCTTT. As protein: CASSLGSRGLSEAFF.

The chain recombines TRBV4-3 with TRBJ1-2, with a tentative D call TRBD1 (6 bases). The CDR3 is 17 amino acids. In germline, CDR1 is LGHNA, CDR2 YSLEER. The V and J ends lost 2 bases and 0 bases respectively, with 16 bases between them. Here the CDR3 DNA reads TGCGCCAGCAGCCAATCTCCGAGGGCAGGGGCTAACTATGGCTACACCTTC. Protein sequence: CASSQSPRAGANYGYTF.

The V gene is TRBV2, the J gene TRBJ2-1; 7 nucleotides match TRBD2. Germline V lookup: CDR1 SNHLY, CDR2 FYNNEI. CDR3 length: 15 residues. Losses at the gene ends were 5 bases for V and 2 bases for J; bases not matched to a gene: 6. CDR3 residues: CASSPPSGTYNEQFF. The CDR3, as DNA: TGTGCCAGCAGTCCACCTAGCGGCACCTACAATGAGCAGTTCTTC.

CDR3 coding DNA: TGTGCTAGTGGTTTGGCCAGGGGGCAGGGCGACACTGAAGCTTTCTTT. This encodes CASGLARGQGDTEAFF. The rearrangement links TRBV12-5 to TRBJ1-1, with 8 bases that match TRBD1. V shed 1 base, J shed 3 bases, and the junction held 7 bases outside the gene matches. The CDR3 runs to 16 residues. Germline loops: CDR1 LGHNT, CDR2 FRNRAP. Filled out from reference TRBV12-5 and TRBJ1-1, the complete variable domain reads DARVTQTPRHKVTEMGQEVTMRCQPILGHNTVFWYRQTMMQGLELLAYFRNRAPLDDSGMPKDRFSAEMPDATLATLKIQPSEPRDSAVYFCASGLARGQGDTEAFFGQGTRLTVV.

In DNA, the CDR3 is TGTGCCAGCGGCGAAACGGGACAGCAAGAGACCCAGTACTTC. It translates to CASGETGQQETQYF. The J gene is TRBJ2-5, the V gene TRBV28, with TRBD1 matching 7 bases. This CDR3 is built from 14 residues. V dropped 8 bases and J dropped 2; count of bases not matched to a gene: 8. Germline V gives CDR1 MDHEN, CDR2 SYDVKM.

The rearrangement links TRBV10-3 to TRBJ1-1, with a tentative D call TRBD1 (6 bases). The CDR3 loop spans 15 amino acids. The germline V gene encodes CDR1 ENHRY and CDR2 SYGVKD. The V gene lost 0 bases and the J gene lost 5 bases, with 13 bases spanning the gap. The CDR3 spells CAISESWTEGTEAFF. The CDR3 coding sequence is TGTGCCATCAGTGAGTCGTGGACAGAGGGGACTGAAGCTTTCTTT.

The chain is built from TRBV21-1 and TRBJ2-4; the D call of TRBD1 is as the table states it, not checked on the DNA. TRBV21-1 is designated a pseudogene. This CDR3 is built from 16 residues. CDR3 region: CASSLSRGQDENIQYF. CDR3 DNA: TGTGCCAGCAGCCTTTCAAGGGGCCAGGACGAAAACATTCAGTACTTC.

The chain uses TRBV5-6 and TRBJ2-3; the match to TRBD1 covers 7 bases. Germline trimming cut 5 bases from V and 1 base from J; bases unmatched to any gene: 13. CDR1 is SGHDT and CDR2 is YYEEEE in the germline V gene. The CDR3 contains 17 residues. The CDR3 loop reads CASSPTRQGPGTDTQYF. In DNA form, the CDR3 reads TGTGCCAGCAGTCCGACCCGACAGGGCCCAGGCACAGATACGCAGTATTTT.

The chain recombines TRBV7-6 with TRBJ2-6; 8 bases match TRBD1. V trimming: 4 bases; J trimming: 4 bases; junction bases outside the gene matches: 9. This CDR3 is 17 amino acids long. Germline CDR1 is SGHVS and CDR2 is FNYEAQ. The DNA for the CDR3 is TGTGCCAGCAGCTCTAGCTGGACAGGGTTCGGGGCCAACGTCCTGACTTTC. Protein: CASSSSWTGFGANVLTF.

The genes are TRBV28 and TRBJ1-2; D is possibly TRBD1 (5 bases). In germline, CDR1 is MDHEN, CDR2 SYDVKM. The CDR3 has 16 amino acids. Trimming stripped 4 bases from V and 8 bases from J, with 23 bases between. DNA for the CDR3: TGTGCCAGCAGTTCAAACCCCCCCGGAGGGGCGGTCGGCTACACCTTC. Translated: CASSSNPPGGAVGYTF.

J is TRBJ2-7 and V is TRBV4-3, with D possibly matching TRBD1 (6 bases). V lost 3 bases and J 2 bases, leaving 17 bases between the germline ends. This CDR3 is built from 16 residues. Germline lookup yields CDR1 LGHNA and CDR2 YSLEER. CDR3 sequence reads: CASSHPGWGHPYEQYF. CDR3 nucleotide sequence: TGCGCCAGCAGCCACCCTGGTTGGGGACATCCCTACGAGCAGTACTTC.

This chain joins TRBV5-1 and TRBJ2-3, with TRBD2 matching over 8 bases. The CDR3 has 15 residues. V lost 2 bases to trimming and J lost 3 bases; unmatched junction nucleotides: 5. Germline lookup yields CDR1 SGHRS and CDR2 YFSETQ. The CDR3 region has the DNA TGCGCCAGCAGCTTCCGGGTAGCGGGAACAGATACGCAGTATTTT. Translating gives CASSFRVAGTDTQYF.

The chain links TRBV15 to TRBJ1-3; D ambiguous. The germline V gene encodes CDR1 LNHNV and CDR2 YYDKDF (reference sequence). This CDR3 contains 14 residues. Trimming shortened V by 0 bases and J by 4 bases, and 7 bases separated the two germline ends. The CDR3 spells CATSREALGNTIYF. As DNA, the CDR3 is TGTGCCACCAGCAGAGAAGCACTGGGAAACACCATATATTTT.

The chain carries TRBV9 and TRBJ1-2; D gene unclear. Germline V gene sequence: CDR1 SGDLS, CDR2 YYNGEE. This CDR3 comprises 14 residues. Trimming pared 7 bases from V and 3 bases from J, leaving 16 bases between. The CDR3 bases are TGTGCCAGCTCCCTGTCAGTAATTGACTATGGCTACACCTTC. Amino acids: CASSLSVIDYGYTF.

The CDR3 loop is CSVLLRTGEMGEQYF. CDR3 nucleotide sequence: TGCAGCGTTCTTTTACGGACAGGGGAAATGGGCGAGCAGTACTTC. This chain connects TRBV29-1 to TRBJ2-7; 9 bases are shared with TRBD1. The CDR3 runs 15 residues. Germline CDR1 is SQVTM and CDR2 is ANQGSEA. The V segment lost 5 bases and the J segment 6 bases; nucleotides outside the gene matches: 14.

This chain joins TRBV3-1 (or the pseudogene TRBV3-2) and TRBJ1-3, with unresolved D. The germline V gene encodes CDR1 LGHDT and CDR2 YNNKEL (reference sequence). The length of the CDR3 is 16 residues. Deletions cut 1 base from V and 1 base from J, with 11 bases between. The CDR3 DNA reads as TGTGCCAGCAGCCAAGTACTAGGCCCGTCTGGAAACACCATATATTTT. It is translated as CASSQVLGPSGNTIYF.

This clone was counted a single time. The chain has TRBV27 and TRBJ2-1; TRBD1 might be the D (6 bases). The V gene's germline CDR1 is MNHEY and CDR2 SMNVEV (reference sequence). V lost 8 bases and J 0 bases, leaving 14 bases between the germline ends. The CDR3 contains 15 residues. The CDR3 sequence is CASLDGTSSYNEQFF. The CDR3 coding sequence is TGTGCCAGCCTTGACGGGACAAGCTCCTACAATGAGCAGTTCTTC.

The V and J genes are TRBV28 and TRBJ1-2, with TRBD1 as a possible D gene (6 bases). Deletions cut 2 bases from V and 4 bases from J, with 17 bases between. The CDR3 consists of 16 residues. Per the germline V gene, CDR1 is MDHEN and CDR2 is SYDVKM. The CDR3 here is CASSLMGTGSGYGYTF. As DNA, the CDR3 is TGTGCCAGCAGTTTAATGGGAACAGGGTCGGGCTATGGCTACACCTTC.

CDR3 loop: CASSRRRDRGGTEAFF. For the CDR3, the DNA is TGTGCCAGCAGCCGAAGGCGGGACAGGGGGGGAACTGAAGCTTTCTTT. The V call is TRBV3-1 (or the pseudogene TRBV3-2), the J call TRBJ1-1; 11 bases fit TRBD1. The CDR3 loop spans 16 amino acids. Germline CDR1 LGHDT, CDR2 YNNKEL (reference sequence). The trim removed 4 bases at V and 5 bases at J, leaving 9 bases unmatched.

This chain uses TRBV5-1 with TRBJ1-1; 9 bases are shared with TRBD1. Germline CDR1 reads SGHRS; CDR2 reads YFSETQ. J gave up 1 base and V 6 bases, and 4 bases lay outside the gene matches. The CDR3 contains 14 residues. Here the CDR3 reads CASKGQGSNTEAFF. CDR3 DNA: TGCGCCAGCAAGGGACAGGGATCGAACACTGAAGCTTTCTTT.

V is TRBV19 and J is TRBJ2-5; weak D call: TRBD1 (5 bases). V lost 6 bases to trimming and J lost 0 bases, with 8 bases between them. The germline gives CDR1 LNHDA, CDR2 SQIVND (reference sequence). The CDR3 is 13 amino acids. In DNA form, the CDR3 reads TGTGCCAGTAGGGGGCGGTACCAAGAGACCCAGTACTTC. Residues: CASRGRYQETQYF. The full variable domain, completed using reference TRBV19 and TRBJ2-5, is DGGITQSPKYLFRKEGQNVTLSCEQNLNHDAMYWYRQDPGQGLRLIYYSQIVNDFQKGDIAEGYSVSREKKESFPLTVTSAQKNPTAFYLCASRGRYQETQYFGPGTRLLVL.

The V and J genes are TRBV5-1 and TRBJ1-2, with D possibly matching TRBD1 (6 bases). Germline V gene sequence: CDR1 SGHRS, CDR2 YFSETQ. CDR3 size: 14 residues. V lost 0 bases and J 6 bases, leaving 12 bases between the germline ends. CDR3: CASSLVAGADGYTF. For the CDR3, the DNA is TGCGCCAGCAGCTTGGTTGCGGGGGCGGATGGCTACACCTTC.

The chain employs TRBV12-5 and TRBJ1-5; perhaps TRBD1 as D (6 bases). CDR1 is LGHNT, CDR2 FRNRAP, per germline. V was pared by 6 bases and J by 4 bases, with 13 bases between. The CDR3 has 14 amino acids. CDR3 DNA: TGTGCTAGTGGCCCCGGACAGCATAATCAGCCCCAGCATTTT. Residues: CASGPGQHNQPQHF.

The CDR3 DNA reads as TGTGCCAGCAGCGTCGGACCTATCAGGGGTGTAGGGAATGAGCAGTTCTTC. As protein: CASSVGPIRGVGNEQFF. This rearrangement joins TRBV7-2 to TRBJ2-1, with a possible D match to TRBD1 (6 bases). In germline, CDR1 is SGHTA, CDR2 FQGNSA. The V and J ends lost 5 bases and 7 bases respectively, with 24 bases between them. CDR3 length: 17 amino acids.

This rearrangement joins TRBV5-4 to TRBJ1-3, with D unresolved. The CDR3 is 14 amino acids. The V end lost 2 bases, the J end lost 0 bases, and 6 bases lay between the germline ends. Germline loops: CDR1 SGHNT, CDR2 YYREEE (reference sequence). The CDR3 sequence is CASSFTSSGNTIYF. The CDR3 DNA reads TGTGCCAGCAGCTTCACGAGCTCTGGAAACACCATATATTTT.

This chain joins TRBV7-9 and TRBJ1-2; 8 bases are shared with TRBD1. Per the germline V gene, CDR1 is SEHNR and CDR2 is FQNEAQ (reference sequence). V was pared by 5 bases and J by 4 bases, with 3 bases of the junction left unmatched. The CDR3 extends over 13 amino acids. The CDR3 region is CASSRDRGYGYTF. The CDR3 nucleotides are TGTGCCAGCAGCCGAGACAGGGGCTATGGCTACACCTTC.

The rearrangement links TRBV30 to TRBJ1-3, with 8 nucleotides matching TRBD1. The junction had 4 bases not matched to a gene; V was cut back by 1 base and J by 2 bases. Germline V gene sequence: CDR1 GTSNPN, CDR2 SVGIG (reference sequence). CDR3 size: 15 residues. The CDR3 sequence: CAWSATGGPGNTIYF. CDR3 nucleotide sequence: TGTGCCTGGAGTGCCACAGGGGGTCCTGGAAACACCATATATTTT.

This clone was detected a few times. The V gene is TRBV28, the J gene TRBJ2-7, with D possibly TRBD1 on 7 matching bases. The CDR3 consists of 14 residues. Germline CDR1 MDHEN, CDR2 SYDVKM. V lost 5 bases, J lost 2 bases, and 13 bases lay in between. CDR3 residues: CASSPGGKTYEQYF. In DNA form, the CDR3 reads TGTGCCAGCAGTCCAGGGGGGAAAACCTACGAGCAGTACTTC.

On this clone itself: This sample also contains other DNA sequences that code for the same CDR3. The chain couples TRBV9 to TRBJ1-1; unclear D gene. The CDR3 spans 13 residues. Trimming pared 0 bases from V and 4 bases from J, leaving 7 bases between. Germline V CDR1 and CDR2: SGDLS, YYNGEE. Here the CDR3 DNA reads TGTGCCAGCAGCGTAGCCCGCGGCACTGAAGCTTTCTTT. Translating gives CASSVARGTEAFF. Full variable domain (missing parts from reference TRBV9 and TRBJ1-1): DSGVTQTPKHLITATGQRVTLRCSPRSGDLSVYWYQQSLDQGLQFLIQYYNGEERAKGNILERFSAQQFPDLHSELNLSSLELGDSALYFCASSVARGTEAFFGQGTRLTVV.

The V call is TRBV28, the J call TRBJ1-1; D may be TRBD1 (5 bases). The CDR3 is 15 residues long. Trimming shortened V by 7 bases and J by 2 bases, and 17 bases separated the two germline ends. CDR1 MDHEN and CDR2 SYDVKM come from the germline V gene. CDR3 in amino acids: CASILLGVDNTEAFF. Written as DNA, the CDR3 is TGTGCCAGCATCCTTTTAGGGGTAGATAACACTGAAGCTTTCTTT.